This entry lists 28 T cell receptor beta chains sequenced from one sample in a study of T cell changes during pregnancy in multiple sclerosis. Clones were read by immunoSEQ multiplex PCR, and TCRdb kept only the in-frame ones, dropping some. The sample carries roughly 49,000 clones, around 93% recorded once. The source was CD8+ T cells from peripheral blood mononuclear cells, collected after pregnancy. The receptors originated from a female donor with multiple sclerosis, enrolled in a pregnancy study.

The chain uses TRBV7-2 and TRBJ1-4; D might be TRBD1 (6 bases). CDR3 length equals 15 residues. Deletions cut 5 bases from V and 8 bases from J, with 18 bases between. Looked up from germline, CDR1 is SGHTA and CDR2 is FQGNSA. CDR3 amino acids: CASSPRQALKEKLFF. The CDR3 DNA follows: TGTGCCAGCAGCCCAAGACAGGCCCTTAAGGAAAAACTGTTTTTT.

V usage is TRBV15 and J usage is TRBJ2-4; 7 bases match TRBD2. V was pared by 0 bases and J by 1 base, with 3 bases of the junction left unmatched. Germline loops: CDR1 LNHNV, CDR2 YYDKDF (reference sequence). This CDR3 region has 16 residues. CDR3 loop: CATSRDFGGAKNIQYF. The CDR3, as DNA: TGTGCCACCAGCAGAGATTTCGGGGGGGCCAAAAACATTCAGTACTTC.

J is TRBJ2-1 and V is TRBV4-1, with 10 bases that match TRBD2. Germline V gives CDR1 MGHRA, CDR2 YSYEKL. V shed 3 bases, J shed 0 bases, and the junction held 11 bases outside the gene matches. This CDR3 comprises 19 residues. The CDR3 coding sequence is TGCGCCAGCAGCCACCCGGGACTAGCGATAACCAACTCCTACAATGAGCAGTTCTTC. It yields the protein CASSHPGLAITNSYNEQFF.

The genes are TRBV15 and TRBJ2-5, with TRBD2 identical over 12 bases. Germline V lookup: CDR1 LNHNV, CDR2 YYDKDF (reference sequence). The length of the CDR3 is 18 residues. V lost 2 bases, J lost 5 bases, and 12 bases stayed unmatched. This CDR3 reads CATSRPSGTSGSGETQYF. CDR3 in DNA: TGTGCCACCAGCAGACCCTCCGGGACTAGCGGGTCGGGTGAGACCCAGTACTTC.

The V call is TRBV7-3, the J call TRBJ1-5, with unresolved D. The CDR3 has 13 amino acids. Germline V gene sequence: CDR1 SGHTA, CDR2 FQGTGA. With 1 base removed from V and 4 bases from J, the gap between germline ends came to 5 bases. In nucleotides, the CDR3 is TGTGCCAGCAGCTTAAGGGAGAATCAGCCCCAGCATTTT. This sequence encodes CASSLRENQPQHF. Full variable domain (rest looked up from reference TRBV7-3 and TRBJ1-5): GAGVSQTPSNKVTEKGKYVELRCDPISGHTALYWYRQSLGQGPEFLIYFQGTGAADDSGLPNDRFFAVRPEGSVSTLKIQRTERGDSAVYLCASSLRENQPQHFGDGTRLSIL.

V is TRBV27 and J is TRBJ2-7; D unclear. This CDR3 has 13 residues. CDR1 and CDR2 (germline): MNHEY, SMNVEV (reference sequence). Trimming pared 6 bases from V and 0 bases from J, leaving 9 bases between. The CDR3 spells CASRPGSSYEQYF. The CDR3, as DNA: TGTGCCAGCAGACCCGGGTCCTCCTACGAGCAGTACTTC.

This clone was counted only a few times. The chain carries TRBV4-1 and TRBJ2-3; 13 bases match TRBD2. V lost 3 bases, J lost 11 bases, and 11 bases stayed unmatched. CDR3 size: 16 residues. The germline gives CDR1 MGHRA, CDR2 YSYEKL. CDR3: CASSHRLAGGAGQQYF. Written as DNA, the CDR3 is TGCGCCAGCAGCCACCGACTAGCGGGAGGTGCGGGCCAGCAGTATTTT.

This clone came up once. The gene calls are TRBV28 and TRBJ1-1; 10 nucleotides agree with TRBD1. In germline, CDR1 is MDHEN, CDR2 SYDVKM. Trimming at V came to 2 bases and at J to 4 bases, leaving 4 bases not matched to a gene. CDR3 size: 15 residues. This CDR3 reads CASSLLTGGSTEAFF. The DNA for the CDR3 is TGTGCCAGCAGTTTACTGACAGGGGGCAGCACTGAAGCTTTCTTT.

The CDR3 DNA is TGTGCCAGTAGTGACCTAGGGGCCGCCTCCTACAATGAGCAGTTCTTC. It yields the protein CASSDLGAASYNEQFF. The gene calls are TRBV19 and TRBJ2-1, with D possibly matching TRBD1 (5 bases). The ends were cut back, 5 bases at V and 0 bases at J, with 14 bases in the middle. The CDR3 runs 16 residues. The V gene's germline CDR1 is LNHDA and CDR2 SQIVND (reference sequence).

This clone is medium-sized (0.01 to 0.1%) within its sample. The chain joins TRBV6-4 to TRBJ2-1; D gene ambiguous. CDR3 size: 13 residues. Germline-derived CDR1 and CDR2 are MRHNA and SNTAGT. V was trimmed by 0 bases and J by 7 bases, leaving 7 bases between them. The CDR3 sequence is CASSDSILNEQFF. Written as DNA, the CDR3 is TGTGCCAGCAGTGACTCAATACTGAATGAGCAGTTCTTC.

The rearrangement joins TRBV5-4 to TRBJ1-1; 7 nucleotides line up with TRBD1. CDR1 is SGHNT and CDR2 is YYREEE in the germline V gene (reference sequence). The V segment lost 5 bases and the J segment 5 bases; nucleotides outside the gene matches: 9. This CDR3 has 14 amino acids. CDR3 in DNA: TGTGCCAGCAGTGACAGGTCCAGGGGGACTGAAGCTTTCTTT. Its translation is CASSDRSRGTEAFF.

The rearrangement links TRBV6-1 to TRBJ2-7; TRBD2 agrees at 12 bases. After removal of 4 bases from V and 6 bases from J, the junction contained 7 bases not matched to a gene. This CDR3 comprises 15 residues. Per the germline V gene, CDR1 is MNHNS and CDR2 is SASEGT. This CDR3 is CASSGRLAGDSEQYF. The CDR3 bases are TGTGCCAGCAGTGGACGACTAGCGGGAGATTCCGAGCAGTACTTC.

V gene TRBV4-1 combines with J gene TRBJ1-1, with 7 bases lining up with TRBD1. The junction had 5 bases not matched to a gene; V was cut back by 2 bases and J by 2 bases. The CDR3 is 15 residues long. In germline, CDR1 is MGHRA, CDR2 YSYEKL. CDR3 DNA: TGCGCCAGCAGCCAAACACAGGGGCCTAACACTGAAGCTTTCTTT. This sequence encodes CASSQTQGPNTEAFF.

This chain's CDR3 is CASIADRDRTEAFF. CDR3 DNA: TGTGCCAGCATCGCCGACAGGGATCGAACTGAAGCTTTCTTT. J is TRBJ1-1 and V is TRBV7-9, with 7 bases identical to TRBD1. The germline V gene encodes CDR1 SEHNR and CDR2 FQNEAQ (reference sequence). This CDR3 comprises 14 residues. The V gene end was trimmed by 7 bases and the J gene end by 5 bases; junction bases not matched to a gene: 10.

V usage is TRBV5-1 and J usage is TRBJ2-3; D may be TRBD1 (5 bases). The CDR3 spans 15 residues. CDR1 and CDR2 (germline): SGHRS, YFSETQ. V was cut by 6 bases and J by 0 bases, with 14 bases left in between. The CDR3 sequence is CASTLQTASTDTQYF. In DNA form, the CDR3 reads TGCGCCAGCACCCTACAGACAGCTAGCACAGATACGCAGTATTTT.

V gene TRBV25-1 combines with J gene TRBJ2-7; D perhaps matches TRBD2 (5 bases). The V and J ends lost 1 base and 3 bases respectively, with 13 bases between them. This CDR3 region has 15 residues. Germline V gives CDR1 MGHDK, CDR2 SYGVNS. The CDR3 coding sequence is TGTGCCAGCAGTGAATCCCCACTCGGGGTCTACGAGCAGTACTTC. Its translation: CASSESPLGVYEQYF.

The chain's CDR3 is CASSPDRVGQPQHF. CDR3 DNA sequence: TGTGCCAGCAGCCCCGACAGGGTCGGTCAGCCCCAGCATTTT. V and J are TRBV7-9 and TRBJ1-5; 7 nucleotides line up with TRBD1. The CDR3 length is 14 residues. Germline CDR1 and CDR2: SEHNR and FQNEAQ (reference sequence). With V trimmed by 5 bases and J by 6 bases, 7 bases remained unmatched. The full variable domain, with the rest looked up from reference TRBV7-9 and TRBJ1-5, is DTGVSQNPRHKITKRGQNVTFRCDPISEHNRLYWYRQTLGQGPEFLTYFQNEAQLEKSRLLSDRFSAERPKGSFSTLEIQRTEQGDSAMYLCASSPDRVGQPQHFGDGTRLSIL.

The chain carries TRBV28 and TRBJ1-5, with D possibly TRBD1 on 5 matching bases. The CDR3 has 15 residues. Germline assignment: CDR1 MDHEN and CDR2 SYDVKM. The V end lost 6 bases, the J end lost 4 bases, and 16 bases lay between the germline ends. The chain's CDR3 is CASSPTDSVNQPQHF. CDR3 coding DNA: TGTGCCAGCAGCCCGACAGACAGTGTAAATCAGCCCCAGCATTTT.

The CDR3 DNA sequence: TGTGCCAGTAGTGAGGGCAGCTTTAACTATGGCTACACCTTC. It translates to CASSEGSFNYGYTF. The genes are TRBV19 and TRBJ1-2; D gene ambiguous. The V gene lost 5 bases and the J gene lost 1 base, with 11 bases spanning the gap. Germline V CDR1 and CDR2: LNHDA, SQIVND (reference sequence). The CDR3 length is 14 residues.

The chain uses TRBV5-1 and TRBJ1-5; D unresolved. With 4 bases removed from V and 0 bases from J, the gap between germline ends came to 11 bases. Germline V CDR1 and CDR2: SGHRS, YFSETQ. The CDR3 extends over 15 amino acids. In nucleotides, the CDR3 is TGCGCCAGCAGCCTCGACGGAGCTAGCAATCAGCCCCAGCATTTT. Residues: CASSLDGASNQPQHF. Variable domain in full (rest from reference TRBV5-1 and TRBJ1-5): KAGVTQTPRYLIKTRGQQVTLSCSPISGHRSVSWYQQTPGQGLQFLFEYFSETQRNKGNFPGRFSGRQFSNSRSEMNVSTLELGDSALYLCASSLDGASNQPQHFGDGTRLSIL.

The genes are TRBV28 and TRBJ2-5, with D possibly TRBD2 on 5 matching bases. Trimming removed 4 bases at V and 0 bases at J, with 15 bases between. Germline assignment: CDR1 MDHEN and CDR2 SYDVKM. The CDR3 spans 16 residues. The CDR3 DNA follows: TGTGCCAGCAGTTCCTTCAGGAGGATAAACCAAGAGACCCAGTACTTC. Translation gives CASSSFRRINQETQYF. Full variable domain (missing parts from reference TRBV28 and TRBJ2-5): DVKVTQSSRYLVKRTGEKVFLECVQDMDHENMFWYRQDPGLGLRLIYFSYDVKMKEKGDIPEGYSVSREKKERFSLILESASTNQTSMYLCASSSFRRINQETQYFGPGTRLLVL.

The chain recombines TRBV29-1 with TRBJ2-1, with D unclear. With 1 base removed from V and 5 bases from J, the gap between germline ends came to 9 bases. CDR3 length: 13 amino acids. The V gene's germline CDR1 is SQVTM and CDR2 ANQGSEA. CDR3 DNA sequence: TGCAGCGTTGAAGTTGCGGAGCACAATGAGCAGTTCTTC. Translation: CSVEVAEHNEQFF.

The CDR3 DNA reads as TGTGCCAGCAGTAGGACAGGGGGGAATTTCGAGCAGTACTTC. This encodes CASSRTGGNFEQYF. The chain recombines TRBV2 with TRBJ2-7; 10 nucleotides line up with TRBD1. The CDR3 has 14 residues. Trimming took 5 bases from V and 6 from J; bases not matched to a gene: 7. Germline V CDR1 and CDR2: SNHLY, FYNNEI.

V is TRBV5-8 and J is TRBJ2-7; D perhaps matches TRBD1 (5 bases). This CDR3 spans 15 amino acids. CDR1 and CDR2 (germline): SGHTS, YDEGEE. Trimming removed 4 bases at V and 0 bases at J, with 14 bases between. The CDR3 region is CASSGVDTRSYEQYF. CDR3 nucleotides: TGTGCCAGCAGCGGGGTGGACACCCGCTCCTACGAGCAGTACTTC.

The V call is TRBV6-1, the J call TRBJ2-7; tentatively, D is TRBD2 (6 bases). V was clipped by 5 bases and J by 0 bases, with 14 bases between them. CDR3 length equals 15 residues. Germline V gene data show CDR1 as MNHNS and CDR2 as SASEGT. CDR3 residues: CASSPTDGSSYEQYF. CDR3 nucleotide sequence: TGTGCCAGCAGTCCAACGGACGGGAGCTCCTACGAGCAGTACTTC.

This clone has a single count. The chain joins TRBV4-3 to TRBJ1-6; no definite D call. This CDR3 spans 15 amino acids. The V gene's germline CDR1 is LGHNA and CDR2 YSLEER. V was cut by 3 bases and J by 4 bases, with 10 bases left in between. CDR3 sequence: CASSHEGGYNSPLHF. The CDR3 nucleotides read TGCGCCAGCAGCCATGAGGGCGGTTATAATTCACCCCTCCACTTT.

The chain employs TRBV7-6 and TRBJ2-5, with 7 bases fitting TRBD2. The ends lost 1 base at V and 4 bases at J; junction bases unmatched: 12. Germline V lookup: CDR1 SGHVS, CDR2 FNYEAQ. This CDR3 is 17 amino acids long. CDR3 in amino acids: CASSLGGSGYTGETQYF. CDR3 sequence (DNA): TGTGCCAGCAGCTTAGGGGGTAGCGGGTATACGGGAGAGACCCAGTACTTC.

This rearrangement joins TRBV9 to TRBJ2-7; D remains ambiguous. Trimming shortened V by 1 base and J by 6 bases, and 8 bases separated the two germline ends. The length of the CDR3 is 12 residues. The V gene's germline CDR1 is SGDLS and CDR2 YYNGEE. The chain's CDR3 is CASSVLRSEQYF. The CDR3 DNA sequence: TGTGCCAGCAGCGTACTACGTTCCGAGCAGTACTTC.